This T cell receptor beta chain comes out of a study of cytomegalovirus exposure and HLA in healthy donors. Per germline, CDR1 MDHEN and CDR2 SYDVKM. This CDR3 is built from 14 residues. The trim removed 7 bases at V and 6 bases at J, leaving 9 bases unmatched. PCR used 60 Vbeta primers and 13 Jbeta primers. Original handling: Approximately 86 million unique TCR beta chains, 10 million to 14 million shared, were counted in a later analysis. The method was immunoSEQ multiplex PCR; TCRdb's version includes in-frame clones alone and lacks a portion of them. D and trimming were read from the DNA, whereas the V and J calls and clone size are those reported in that table. There are 45,000 to 65,000 clones in the sample; 77% occur only once, and around 2.9% lies in the top ten.

The genes are TRBV28 and TRBJ1-1; 9 bases are a match to TRBD1. What was sequenced was PBMCs. This TCR derives from a woman aged 40 to 50 in good health and CMV-seropositive. The CDR3 region has the DNA TGTGCCAGCACCCCTGGACAGGGGAGCGCTGAAGCTTTCTTT. Protein product: CASTPGQGSAEAFF.